This is a list of T cell receptor beta chains from one sample in a study of radiation and T cells in renal cell carcinoma. This table comes from immunoSEQ multiplex PCR, and its TCRdb copy is limited to in-frame clones, with some not included. This table has 100,000 to 150,000 clones, roughly 80% appearing once. The source material was blood, sampled from a patient whose treatment included radiotherapy and nephrectomy. The receptors derive from a woman aged 60-75 years with renal cell carcinoma. CDR3s include the opening cysteine and the closing phenylalanine or tryptophan. Each record gives: clone size, D gene, J gene, V gene, CDR3 protein, CDR3 DNA. The D gene is left open where the match is weak. A clone size is listed for some rows: how often the clone was seen (once, few, many), or a class if it is expanded.

few | NA | TRBJ1-5 | TRBV27 | CASSLGVGQGNQPQHF | TGTGCCAGCAGTTTAGGAGTGGGGCAGGGCAATCAGCCCCAGCATTTT
NA | TRBD1 | TRBJ1-4 | TRBV28 | CASSLLKPGQRKKLFF | TGTGCCAGCAGTTTACTTAAACCGGGACAGCGGAAAAAACTGTTTTTT
NA | NA | TRBJ1-2 | TRBV19 | CASRGMGAPGYTF | TGTGCCAGTAGAGGTATGGGGGCGCCCGGCTACACCTTC
NA | NA | TRBJ2-6 | TRBV5-1 | CASSMIQGPGANVLTF | TGCGCCAGCAGCATGATACAGGGTCCTGGGGCCAACGTCCTGACTTTC
NA | TRBD1 | TRBJ2-7 | TRBV9 | CASSVLGGQGGEQYF | TGTGCCAGCAGCGTCCTAGGTGGACAGGGAGGAGAGCAGTACTTC
NA | NA | TRBJ2-2 | TRBV11-3 | CASSPRNTGELFF | TGTGCCAGCAGCCCGAGGAACACCGGGGAGCTGTTTTTT
once | NA | TRBJ2-3 | TRBV30 | CAWSVLRRETQYF | TGTGCCTGGAGTGTACTTCGCAGGGAAACGCAGTATTTT
NA | TRBD1 | TRBJ1-1 | TRBV7-6 | CASSPRGDRPSTEAFF | TGTGCCAGCAGTCCGAGAGGGGACAGACCGAGCACTGAAGCTTTCTTT
NA | NA | TRBJ1-1 | TRBV28 | CATYRQYTEAFF | TGTGCCACCTACAGACAGTACACTGAAGCTTTCTTT
NA | NA | TRBJ2-3 | TRBV21-1 | CASKGLPGTDTQYF | TGTGCCAGCAAAGGACTCCCGGGCACGGATACGCAGTATTTT
NA | NA | TRBJ2-1 | TRBV29-1 | CSVEEQGGLMGQFF | TGCAGCGTTGAAGAACAGGGCGGCCTAATGGGGCAGTTCTTC
once | NA | TRBJ1-2 | TRBV6-5 | CASSQTEAANYGYTF | TGTGCCAGCAGCCAGACAGAGGCCGCTAACTATGGCTACACCTTC
NA | NA | TRBJ1-1 | TRBV9 | CASSVGGWNTEAFF | TGTGCCAGCAGCGTAGGCGGCTGGAACACTGAAGCTTTCTTT
NA | NA | TRBJ2-2 | TRBV6-6 | CASSWDGETGELFF | TGTGCCAGCAGTTGGGACGGCGAAACCGGGGAGCTGTTTTTT
once | NA | TRBJ2-1 | TRBV19 | CASSIAPTLYNEQFF | TGTGCCAGTAGTATAGCCCCGACACTCTACAATGAGCAGTTCTTC
NA | NA | TRBJ2-7 | TRBV10-2 | CASIPIGSYEQYF | TGCGCCAGCATCCCCATCGGCTCCTACGAGCAGTACTTC
NA | NA | TRBJ1-4 | TRBV28 | CASSLVVDEKLFF | TGTGCCAGCAGTTTAGTGGTGGATGAAAAACTGTTTTTT
NA | NA | TRBJ1-2 | TRBV11-2 | CASSLDIMSGAYGYTF | TGTGCCAGCAGCTTAGATATAATGTCAGGGGCGTATGGCTACACCTTC
NA | NA | TRBJ2-2 | TRBV14 | CASSQRTSNTGELFF | TGTGCCAGCAGCCAAAGGACGTCGAACACCGGGGAGCTGTTTTTT
NA | NA | TRBJ2-7 | TRBV5-6 | CASSLRGHEQYF | TGTGCCAGCAGCTTAAGAGGGCACGAGCAGTACTTC
NA | TRBD1 | TRBJ2-1 | TRBV6-6 | CASSQTTGKGDEQFF | TGTGCCAGCAGCCAAACGACAGGGAAAGGGGATGAGCAGTTCTTC
NA | TRBD1 | TRBJ1-5 | TRBV5-5 | CASSRDRHQPQHF | TGTGCCAGCAGCCGGGACAGACATCAGCCCCAGCATTTT
NA | NA | TRBJ1-2 | TRBV4-3 | CASSQERGISYGYTF | TGCGCCAGCAGCCAAGAGAGAGGGATCAGCTATGGCTACACCTTC
NA | NA | TRBJ1-2 | TRBV18 | CASSPPDQIGYGYTF | TGTGCCAGCTCACCACCCGACCAAATAGGGTATGGCTACACCTTC